This TCR beta chain is drawn from a study of blood T cell repertoires in COVID-19. Here immunoSEQ multiplex PCR was the method, and the copy in TCRdb shows in-frame clones only, minus some. The sample yields a few hundred thousand clones, 80% to 90% seen once. The TCR was taken from a woman in her 40s with acute COVID-19. The sequenced sample was PBMCs or T cells enriched from blood (not recorded which).

The CDR3 nucleotides are TGTGCCACCAGTGGTACAGACTCCTACGAGCAGTACTTC. Protein product: CATSGTDSYEQYF. V is TRBV24-1 and J is TRBJ2-7; D is uncertain. The CDR3 has 13 amino acids. Germline-derived CDR1 and CDR2 are KGHDR and SFDVKD. Trimming pared 5 bases from V and 0 bases from J, leaving 7 bases between.